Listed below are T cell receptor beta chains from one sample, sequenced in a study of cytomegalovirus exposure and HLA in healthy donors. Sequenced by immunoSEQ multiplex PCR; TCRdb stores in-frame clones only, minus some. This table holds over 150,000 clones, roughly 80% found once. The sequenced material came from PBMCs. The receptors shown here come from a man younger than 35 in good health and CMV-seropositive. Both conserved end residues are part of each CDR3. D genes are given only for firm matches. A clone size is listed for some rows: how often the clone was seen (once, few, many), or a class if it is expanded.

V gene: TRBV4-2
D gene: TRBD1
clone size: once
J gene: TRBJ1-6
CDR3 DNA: TGTGCCAGCAGCCCGGGACAGGAGAATTCACCCCTCCACTTT
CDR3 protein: CASSPGQENSPLHF

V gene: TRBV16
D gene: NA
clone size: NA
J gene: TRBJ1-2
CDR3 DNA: TGTGCCAGCAGCCCGACCAGTGCTAGAAGCCGCTACACCTTC
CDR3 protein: CASSPTSARSRYTF

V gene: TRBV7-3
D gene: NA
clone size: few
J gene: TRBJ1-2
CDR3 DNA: TGTGCCAGCAGCTTAAAGCGGGAAGGATGGCGATATGGCTACACCTTC
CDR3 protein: CASSLKREGWRYGYTF

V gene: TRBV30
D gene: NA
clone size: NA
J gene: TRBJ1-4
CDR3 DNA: TGTGCCTGGAGTGACGTATGGGGGGGCATTTCGGATGAAAAACTGTTTTTT
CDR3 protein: CAWSDVWGGISDEKLFF

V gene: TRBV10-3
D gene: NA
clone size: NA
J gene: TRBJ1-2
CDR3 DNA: TGTGCCATCAGTGATGACACCTACTATGGCTACACCTTC
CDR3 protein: CAISDDTYYGYTF

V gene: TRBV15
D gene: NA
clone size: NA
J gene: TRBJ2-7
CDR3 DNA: TGTGCCACCAGCAGTGGACGGGGGGCCGGATTCTACGAGCAGTACTTC
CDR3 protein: CATSSGRGAGFYEQYF

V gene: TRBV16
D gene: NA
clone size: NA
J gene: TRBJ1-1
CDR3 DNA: TGTGCCAGCAGCCTGTATTTGAACACTGAAGCTTTCTTT
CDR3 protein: CASSLYLNTEAFF

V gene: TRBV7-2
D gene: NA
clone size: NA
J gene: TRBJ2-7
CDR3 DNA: TGTGCCAGCAGGTTATCACGGTATAGCTCCTACGAGCAGTACTTC
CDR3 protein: CASRLSRYSSYEQYF

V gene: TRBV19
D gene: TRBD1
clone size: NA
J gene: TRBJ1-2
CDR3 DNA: TGTGCCAGTACCTTGACAGGGACTAACTATGGCTACACCTTC
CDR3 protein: CASTLTGTNYGYTF

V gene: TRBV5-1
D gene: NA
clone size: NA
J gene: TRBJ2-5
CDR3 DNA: TGCGCCAGCAGCTTATCCCCGGGACAAGATTGGGAGACCCAGTACTTC
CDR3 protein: CASSLSPGQDWETQYF

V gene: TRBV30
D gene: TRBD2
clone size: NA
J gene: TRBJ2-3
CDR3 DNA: TGTGCCTGGAGTGTCGGCGGGGGGGCTTCGGATACGCAGTATTTT
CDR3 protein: CAWSVGGGASDTQYF

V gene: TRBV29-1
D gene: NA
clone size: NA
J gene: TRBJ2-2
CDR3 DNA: TGCAGCGTCAATGTCTGGCAGAACACCGGGGAGCTGTTTTTT
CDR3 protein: CSVNVWQNTGELFF

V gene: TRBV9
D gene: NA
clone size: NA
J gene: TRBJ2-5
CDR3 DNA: TGTGCCAGCAGCTTTACAGGGTCCGAGACCCAGTACTTC
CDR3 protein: CASSFTGSETQYF

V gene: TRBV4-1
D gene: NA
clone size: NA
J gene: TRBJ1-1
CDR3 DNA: TGCGCCAGCAGCCAAGATGCGGCGGGGGACACTGAAGCTTTCTTT
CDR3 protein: CASSQDAAGDTEAFF

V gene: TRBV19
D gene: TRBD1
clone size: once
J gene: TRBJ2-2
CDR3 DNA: TGTGCCACCCTGACAGGGACGAACACCGGGGAGCTGTTTTTT
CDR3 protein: CATLTGTNTGELFF

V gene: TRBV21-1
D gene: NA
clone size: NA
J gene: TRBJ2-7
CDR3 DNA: TGTGCCAGCAGCAAAGTCTGGGGGCAGTCCTACGAGCAGTACTTC
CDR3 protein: CASSKVWGQSYEQYF

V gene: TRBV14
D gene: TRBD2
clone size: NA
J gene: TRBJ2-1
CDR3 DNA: TGTGCCAGCAGCCTTTCACGGACTAGCGGGATCTACAATGAGCAGTTCTTC
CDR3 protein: CASSLSRTSGIYNEQFF

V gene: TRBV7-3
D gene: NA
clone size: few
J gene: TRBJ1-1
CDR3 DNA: TGTGCCAGCAGCTTGGCGGTCGACACTGAAGCTTTCTTT
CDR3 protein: CASSLAVDTEAFF

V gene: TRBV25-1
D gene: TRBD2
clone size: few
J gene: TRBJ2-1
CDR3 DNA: TGTGCCAACGGGCGGGAGTCGTACAATGAGCAGTTCTTC
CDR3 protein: CANGRESYNEQFF

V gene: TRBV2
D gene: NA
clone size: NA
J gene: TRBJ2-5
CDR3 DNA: TGTGCCAGCAGGCGGTGGACTGGGGAGACCCAGTACTTC
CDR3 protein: CASRRWTGETQYF

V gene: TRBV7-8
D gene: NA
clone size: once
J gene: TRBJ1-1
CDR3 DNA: TGTGCCAGCAGCTTAGGTGGACTCGGGGGTGAAGCTTTCTTT
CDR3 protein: CASSLGGLGGEAFF

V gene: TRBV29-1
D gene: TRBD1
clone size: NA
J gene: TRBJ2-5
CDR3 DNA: TGCAGCGTCCCCGGGACAGGGAGCCGGGGAGAAGAGACCCAGTACTTC
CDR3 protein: CSVPGTGSRGEETQYF

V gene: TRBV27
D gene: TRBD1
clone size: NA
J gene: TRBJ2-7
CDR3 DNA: TGTGCCAGCAGTATCCGACAGGGTAGTTACGAGCAGTACTTC
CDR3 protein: CASSIRQGSYEQYF

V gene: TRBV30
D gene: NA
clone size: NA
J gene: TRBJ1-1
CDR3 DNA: TGTGCCCGAAAGGGAGCAGCGAACACTGAAGCTTTCTTT
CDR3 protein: CARKGAANTEAFF

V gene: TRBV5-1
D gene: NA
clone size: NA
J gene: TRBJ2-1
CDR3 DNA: TGCGCCAGCAGCAAGGGGGATGGGGATGAGCAGTTCTTC
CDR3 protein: CASSKGDGDEQFF

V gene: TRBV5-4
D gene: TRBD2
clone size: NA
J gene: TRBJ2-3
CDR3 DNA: TGTGCCAGCAGCTTAAGGCTAGCGGTGGGCACAGATACGCAGTATTTT
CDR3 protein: CASSLRLAVGTDTQYF

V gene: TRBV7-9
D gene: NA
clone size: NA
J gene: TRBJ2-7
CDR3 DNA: TGTGCCAGCAGCGCACCCTCGCGGGACGAGCAGTACTTC
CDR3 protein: CASSAPSRDEQYF

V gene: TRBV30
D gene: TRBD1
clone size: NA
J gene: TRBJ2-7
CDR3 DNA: TGTGCCTGGAGTCCGAAGGACAGGGGCTACGAGCAGTACTTC
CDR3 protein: CAWSPKDRGYEQYF

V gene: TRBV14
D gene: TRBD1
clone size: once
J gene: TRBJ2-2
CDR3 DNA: TGTGCCAGCAGCAAAGGACAGGTTTGGACCGGGGAGCTGTTTTTT
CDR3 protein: CASSKGQVWTGELFF

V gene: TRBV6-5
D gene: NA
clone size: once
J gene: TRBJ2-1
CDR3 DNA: TGTGCCAGCAGTTACTCTAATCCTCTCAGATACAATGAGCAGTTCTTC
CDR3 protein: CASSYSNPLRYNEQFF

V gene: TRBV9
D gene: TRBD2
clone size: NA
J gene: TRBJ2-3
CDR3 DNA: TGTGCCAGCAGCGTAGTCGGTAGCGGGGGGCCAGGGGATACGCAGTATTTT
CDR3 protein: CASSVVGSGGPGDTQYF

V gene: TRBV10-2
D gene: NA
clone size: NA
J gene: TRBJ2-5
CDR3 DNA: TGCGCCAGCAGTCCCCCGGACAGTTGGGAGACCCAGTACTTC
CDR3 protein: CASSPPDSWETQYF

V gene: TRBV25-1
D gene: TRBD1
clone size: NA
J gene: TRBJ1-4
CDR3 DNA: TGTGCCAGCAGTGACCAAACCCCCTACAGGGGTACTAATGAAAAACTGTTTTTT
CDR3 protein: CASSDQTPYRGTNEKLFF